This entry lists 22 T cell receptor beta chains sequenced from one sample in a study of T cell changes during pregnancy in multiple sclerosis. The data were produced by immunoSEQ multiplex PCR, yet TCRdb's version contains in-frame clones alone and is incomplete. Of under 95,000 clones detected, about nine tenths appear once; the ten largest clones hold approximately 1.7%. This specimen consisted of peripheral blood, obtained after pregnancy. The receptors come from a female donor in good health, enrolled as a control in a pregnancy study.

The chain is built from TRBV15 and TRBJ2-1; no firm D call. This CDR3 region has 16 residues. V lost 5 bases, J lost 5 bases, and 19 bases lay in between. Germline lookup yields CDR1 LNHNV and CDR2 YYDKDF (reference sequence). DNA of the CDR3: TGTGCCACCAGCTTATTTCGGGTTCATGGTGACAATGAGCAGTTCTTC. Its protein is CATSLFRVHGDNEQFF.

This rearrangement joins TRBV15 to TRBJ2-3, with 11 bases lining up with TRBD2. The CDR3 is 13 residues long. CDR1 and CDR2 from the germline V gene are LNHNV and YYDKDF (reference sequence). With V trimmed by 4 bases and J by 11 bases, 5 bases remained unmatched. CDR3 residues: CATSTGLAEEQYF. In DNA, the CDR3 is TGTGCCACCAGCACGGGACTAGCGGAGGAGCAGTATTTT.

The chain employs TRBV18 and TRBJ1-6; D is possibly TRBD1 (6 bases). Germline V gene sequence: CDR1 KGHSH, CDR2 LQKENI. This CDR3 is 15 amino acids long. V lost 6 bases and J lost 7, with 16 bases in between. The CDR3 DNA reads TGTGCCAGCTCCGCGAAAGGACAGATGAATTCACCCCTCCACTTT. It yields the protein CASSAKGQMNSPLHF. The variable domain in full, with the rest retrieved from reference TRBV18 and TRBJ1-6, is NAGVMQNPRHLVRRRGQEARLRCSPMKGHSHVYWYRQLPEEGLKFMVYLQKENIIDESGMPKERFSAEFPKEGPSILRIQQVVRGDSAAYFCASSAKGQMNSPLHFGNGTRLTVT.

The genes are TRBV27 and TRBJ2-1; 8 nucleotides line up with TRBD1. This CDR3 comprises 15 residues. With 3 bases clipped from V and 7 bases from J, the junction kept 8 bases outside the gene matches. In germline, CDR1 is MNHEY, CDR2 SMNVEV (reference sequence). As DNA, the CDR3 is TGTGCCAGCAGTTTCTTCGGGACAGGCCTTAATGAGCAGTTCTTC. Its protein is CASSFFGTGLNEQFF.

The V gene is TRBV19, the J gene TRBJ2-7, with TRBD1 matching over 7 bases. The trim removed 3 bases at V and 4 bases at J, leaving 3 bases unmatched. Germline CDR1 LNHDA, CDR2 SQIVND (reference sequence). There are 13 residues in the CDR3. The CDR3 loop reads CASSINRGYEQYF. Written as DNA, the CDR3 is TGTGCCAGTAGTATTAACAGGGGTTACGAGCAGTACTTC.

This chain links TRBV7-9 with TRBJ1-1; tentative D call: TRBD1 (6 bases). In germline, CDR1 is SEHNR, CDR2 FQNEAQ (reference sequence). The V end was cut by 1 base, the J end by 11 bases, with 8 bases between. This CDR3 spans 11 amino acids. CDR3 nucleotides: TGTGCCAGCAGCTTAGGAAGGGGGGCTTTCTTT. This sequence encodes CASSLGRGAFF.

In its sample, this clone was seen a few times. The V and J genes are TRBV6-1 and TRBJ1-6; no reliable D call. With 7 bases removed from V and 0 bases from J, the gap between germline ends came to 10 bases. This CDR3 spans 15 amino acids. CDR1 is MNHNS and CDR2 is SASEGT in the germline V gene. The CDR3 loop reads CASTLESSYNSPLHF. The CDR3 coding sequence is TGTGCCAGCACTCTCGAGAGCTCCTATAATTCACCCCTCCACTTT.

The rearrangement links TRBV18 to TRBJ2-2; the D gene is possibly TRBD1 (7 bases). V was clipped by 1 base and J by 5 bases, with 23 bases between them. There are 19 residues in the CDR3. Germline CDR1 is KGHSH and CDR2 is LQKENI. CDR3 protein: CASSPRIGGALGTTGELFF. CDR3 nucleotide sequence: TGTGCCAGCTCACCACGGATAGGGGGCGCTTTGGGGACTACCGGGGAGCTGTTTTTT.

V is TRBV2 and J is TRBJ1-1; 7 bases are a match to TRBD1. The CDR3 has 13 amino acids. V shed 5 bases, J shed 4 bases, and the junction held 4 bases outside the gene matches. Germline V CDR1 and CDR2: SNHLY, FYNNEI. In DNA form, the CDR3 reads TGTGCCAGCAGTTATCAGGGGGTCACTGAAGCTTTCTTT. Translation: CASSYQGVTEAFF.

CDR3 residues: CASRAGGGHTEAFF. The CDR3 nucleotides are TGTGCCAGCAGGGCAGGGGGCGGACACACTGAAGCTTTCTTT. The chain employs TRBV2 and TRBJ1-1; 8 positions match TRBD1. The junction had 6 bases not matched to a gene; V was cut back by 6 bases and J by 3 bases. The CDR3 sequence is 14 residues long. Germline-derived CDR1 and CDR2 are SNHLY and FYNNEI.

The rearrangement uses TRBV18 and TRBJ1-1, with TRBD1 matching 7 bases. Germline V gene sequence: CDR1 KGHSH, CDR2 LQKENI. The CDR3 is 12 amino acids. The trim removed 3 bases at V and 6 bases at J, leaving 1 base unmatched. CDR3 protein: CASSPQGAEAFF. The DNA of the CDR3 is TGTGCCAGCTCACCCCAGGGGGCTGAAGCTTTCTTT. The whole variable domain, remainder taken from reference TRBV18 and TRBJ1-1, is NAGVMQNPRHLVRRRGQEARLRCSPMKGHSHVYWYRQLPEEGLKFMVYLQKENIIDESGMPKERFSAEFPKEGPSILRIQQVVRGDSAAYFCASSPQGAEAFFGQGTRLTVV.

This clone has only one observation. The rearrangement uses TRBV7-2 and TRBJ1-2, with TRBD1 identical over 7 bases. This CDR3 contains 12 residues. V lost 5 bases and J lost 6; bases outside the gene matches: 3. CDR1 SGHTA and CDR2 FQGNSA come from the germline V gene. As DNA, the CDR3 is TGTGCCAGCAGCCAGACAGGGAATGGCTACACCTTC. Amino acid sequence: CASSQTGNGYTF.

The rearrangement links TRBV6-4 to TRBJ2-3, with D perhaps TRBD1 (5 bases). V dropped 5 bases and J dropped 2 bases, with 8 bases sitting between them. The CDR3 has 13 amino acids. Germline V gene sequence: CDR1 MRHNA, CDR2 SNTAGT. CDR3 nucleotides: TGTGCCAGCAGTCCGACAGACACAGATACGCAGTATTTT. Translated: CASSPTDTDTQYF.

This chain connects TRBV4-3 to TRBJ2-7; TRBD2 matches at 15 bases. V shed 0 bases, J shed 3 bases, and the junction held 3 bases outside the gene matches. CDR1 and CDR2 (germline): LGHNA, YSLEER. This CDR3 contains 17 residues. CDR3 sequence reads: CASSQERTSGGDYEQYF. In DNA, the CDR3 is TGCGCCAGCAGCCAAGAAAGGACTAGCGGGGGGGACTACGAGCAGTACTTC.

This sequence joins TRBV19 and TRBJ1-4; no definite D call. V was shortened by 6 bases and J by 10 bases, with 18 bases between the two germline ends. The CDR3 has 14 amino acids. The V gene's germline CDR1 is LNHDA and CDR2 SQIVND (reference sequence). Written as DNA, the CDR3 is TGTGCCAGTAGCCAACTCACACTAGGTGGAAAACTGTTTTTT. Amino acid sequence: CASSQLTLGGKLFF.

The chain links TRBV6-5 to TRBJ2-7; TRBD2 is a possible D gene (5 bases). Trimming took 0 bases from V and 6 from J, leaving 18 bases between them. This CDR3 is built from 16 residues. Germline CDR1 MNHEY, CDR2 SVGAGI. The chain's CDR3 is CASSYSITTPSGEQYF. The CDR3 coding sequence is TGTGCCAGCAGTTACTCGATCACCACCCCAAGCGGCGAGCAGTACTTC.

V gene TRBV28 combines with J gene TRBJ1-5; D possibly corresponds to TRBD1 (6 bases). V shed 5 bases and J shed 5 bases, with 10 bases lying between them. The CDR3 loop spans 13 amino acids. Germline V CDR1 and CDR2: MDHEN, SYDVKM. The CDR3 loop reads CASSRGSYQPQHF. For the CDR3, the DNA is TGTGCCAGCAGTAGGGGGTCGTATCAGCCCCAGCATTTT.

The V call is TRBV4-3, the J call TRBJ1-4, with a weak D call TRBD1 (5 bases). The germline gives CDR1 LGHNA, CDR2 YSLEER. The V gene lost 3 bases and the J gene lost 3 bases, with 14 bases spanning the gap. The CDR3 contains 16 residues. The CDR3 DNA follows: TGCGCCAGCAGCCAGGGATTAGCGGGGGCTAATGAAAAACTGTTTTTT. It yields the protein CASSQGLAGANEKLFF.

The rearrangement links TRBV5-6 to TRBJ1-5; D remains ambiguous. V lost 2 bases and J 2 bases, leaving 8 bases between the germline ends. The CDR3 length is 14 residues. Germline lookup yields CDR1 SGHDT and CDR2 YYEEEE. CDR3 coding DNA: TGTGCCAGCAGCTTCTACGTGGGCAATCAGCCCCAGCATTTT. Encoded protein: CASSFYVGNQPQHF.

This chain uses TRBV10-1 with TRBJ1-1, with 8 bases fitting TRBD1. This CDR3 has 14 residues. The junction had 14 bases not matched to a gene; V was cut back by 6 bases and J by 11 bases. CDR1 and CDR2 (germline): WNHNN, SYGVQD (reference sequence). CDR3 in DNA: TGCGCCAGCAGCGCGTATACAGGGGGAGGTAAGGCTTTCTTT. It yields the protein CASSAYTGGGKAFF.

The CDR3 spells CASRMTGSPEQYF. As DNA, the CDR3 is TGTGCCAGCAGGATGACAGGGAGTCCCGAGCAGTACTTC. The chain joins TRBV7-9 to TRBJ2-7, with TRBD1 matching 7 bases. Germline values: CDR1 SEHNR, CDR2 FQNEAQ (reference sequence). This CDR3 has 13 amino acids. Trimming cost V 6 bases and J 6 bases; bases outside gene matches: 8.

The CDR3 DNA is TGTGCCAGCAGCTCCATGGACAGGGGGAACACTGAAGCTTTCTTT. Its translation: CASSSMDRGNTEAFF. The rearrangement joins TRBV5-4 to TRBJ1-1; 9 bases line up with TRBD1. The germline V gene encodes CDR1 SGHNT and CDR2 YYREEE (reference sequence). This CDR3 has 15 residues. The V segment lost 3 bases and the J segment 1 base; nucleotides outside the gene matches: 4.